The entry below gives a single T cell receptor beta chain sequence along with its context. Its matching antigen is unknown. These data originate in a study of T cells expressing NK-cell markers. Study-level findings and limits: More than 5 donors carried dominant NKG2C+ clonotypes that made up roughly 1.0-8% of their CD8+ T cells.

For each CDR3 protein, TCRdb gives one entry from its re-call of the 5' RACE reads, without DNA. This sample contains about 150,000 distinct CDR3 sequences. This CDR3 is built from 15 residues. Germline V gene data show CDR1 as MNHEY and CDR2 as SMNVEV (reference sequence). The sequence was obtained from a woman aged 45-65 years in good health. The chain links TRBV27 to TRBJ1-5. Sequences were obtained from blood T cells: a sorted CD56 or NKG2C T cell subset, CD4+ or CD8+ T cells, or bulk PBMC T cells (not recorded which). This CDR3 is CASSLSSTWNTPQHF.